Listed below are T cell receptor beta chains from one sample, sequenced in a study of blood T cell repertoires in COVID-19. Method: immunoSEQ multiplex PCR; TCRdb's copy keeps in-frame clones and lacks some. Of 130,000 to 150,000 clones in the sample, approximately 84% were seen once. The sample taken for sequencing was peripheral blood. The source of these receptors is a woman aged 55-69 years with acute or convalescent COVID-19. Both conserved end residues are part of each CDR3. A D gene is named only where the DNA matches it firmly. Not every row has a clone size; where given, it reads once, few, many or a size class.

clone size	V gene	J gene	D gene	CDR3 DNA	CDR3 protein
.	TRBV9	TRBJ1-3	.	TGTGCCAGCAGCGTGACAGGCGTTTTCTCTGGAAACACCATATATTTT	CASSVTGVFSGNTIYF
.	TRBV6-1	TRBJ2-1	.	TGTGCCAGCAGTGACAACTACAGGGAAACAAAAGCTTACAATGAGCAGTTCTTC	CASSDNYRETKAYNEQFF
.	TRBV27	TRBJ1-2	.	TGTGCCAGCAGAGGAAAACGGGACATAACTAACTATGGCTACACCTTC	CASRGKRDITNYGYTF
.	TRBV2	TRBJ1-3	.	TGTGCCAGCACAGACAGCTCCTCTGGAAACACCATATATTTT	CASTDSSSGNTIYF
.	TRBV10-3	TRBJ1-3	TRBD1	TGTGCCATCAGTTCCATCTGGACAGGCCCCTCTGGAAACACCATATATTTT	CAISSIWTGPSGNTIYF
.	TRBV7-9	TRBJ1-2	.	TGTGCCAGCAGCTTCCCCTTACACCTTAACTATGGCTACACCTTC	CASSFPLHLNYGYTF
.	TRBV5-5	TRBJ1-5	.	TGTGCCAGCAGCCCGAGCGACAGTTTCTATCAGCCCCAGCATTTT	CASSPSDSFYQPQHF
.	TRBV3-1/TRBV3-2	TRBJ2-5	TRBD1	TGTGCCAGCAGCCAAGGAGACAGGGGGCAAGAGACCCAGTACTTC	CASSQGDRGQETQYF
.	TRBV19	TRBJ1-5	TRBD1	TGTGCCAGTAGTTTTCTCACAGGGGGCTCGAATCAGCCCCAGCATTTT	CASSFLTGGSNQPQHF
.	TRBV3-1/TRBV3-2	TRBJ2-7	.	TGTGCCAGCAGCCAATTCACCTACGAGCAGTACTTC	CASSQFTYEQYF
.	TRBV20-1	TRBJ2-7	.	TGCAGTGCCATGGGGGGATACGAGCAGTACTTC	CSAMGGYEQYF
once	TRBV6-5	TRBJ2-5	TRBD1	TGTGCCAGCAGTTGGACAGGGTCAGAGACCCAGTACTTC	CASSWTGSETQYF
.	TRBV27	TRBJ2-3	TRBD2	TGTGCCAGCAGCAGCCGAGCGGGAGACACAGATACGCAGTATTTT	CASSSRAGDTDTQYF
.	TRBV29-1	TRBJ2-6	.	TGCAGCGTTGCCCGGGCTGGGGCCAACGTCCTGACTTTC	CSVARAGANVLTF
once	TRBV6-1	TRBJ1-5	.	TGTGCCAGCAGTGAAGGGACACCGTATCAGCCCCAGCATTTT	CASSEGTPYQPQHF
.	TRBV28	TRBJ1-6	TRBD1	TGTGCCAGCAGTCCACCGGGACAGCTCCCACCCCTCCACTTT	CASSPPGQLPPLHF
once	TRBV28	TRBJ1-5	.	TGTGCCAGCAGTCCCTTGGGGGGTCTCCTCAATCAGCCCCAGCATTTT	CASSPLGGLLNQPQHF
.	TRBV6-1	TRBJ2-7	TRBD2	TGTGCCAGCAGTGAGACTAGCGGGAGTGGATACGAGCAGTACTTC	CASSETSGSGYEQYF
.	TRBV2	TRBJ1-3	.	TGTGCCAGCAGTGGGCTGGGGGCGATTGGAAACACCATATATTTT	CASSGLGAIGNTIYF
.	TRBV12-1	TRBJ1-5	.	TGTGCCAGCAGCCAAACACAGGGAGAACGGTTGACGAATCAGCCCCAGCATTTT	CASSQTQGERLTNQPQHF
.	TRBV30	TRBJ2-7	TRBD1	TGTGCCTGGAGCCCCGGGACAGGGTGGTACGAGCAGTACTTC	CAWSPGTGWYEQYF
.	TRBV23-1	TRBJ2-7	.	TGCGCCAGCAGTCACCCAGACATCTCCTACGAGCAGTACTTC	CASSHPDISYEQYF
.	TRBV5-1	TRBJ1-6	TRBD1	TGCGCCAGCAGCCCCGACAGGGGTGAATCACCCCTCCACTTT	CASSPDRGESPLHF
.	TRBV30	TRBJ1-6	.	TGTGCCTCCGACCCCGGCAGGGTGAATAATTCACCCCTCCACTTT	CASDPGRVNNSPLHF
.	TRBV7-9	TRBJ2-5	TRBD2	TGTGCCAGCAGCCCCCGACTAGCGGGAGTGGAGACCCAGTACTTC	CASSPRLAGVETQYF
few	TRBV30	TRBJ2-2	TRBD2	TGTGCCTGGAGTGTACTGACTAGCGTCAGGCCCGGGGAGCTGTTTTTT	CAWSVLTSVRPGELFF
.	TRBV5-1	TRBJ2-1	TRBD2	TGCGCCAGCAGCCCCTCTAGCGGGAGGGCCCATGAGCAGTTCTTC	CASSPSSGRAHEQFF
.	TRBV19	TRBJ2-2	TRBD1	TGTGCCAGTAGTATCACAGGGGGCGCGAACACCGGGGAGCTGTTTTTT	CASSITGGANTGELFF
.	TRBV6-6	TRBJ2-1	TRBD1	TGTGCCAGCAGTTACTTAGGACAGGGCCTCAACAATGAGCAGTTCTTC	CASSYLGQGLNNEQFF
.	TRBV5-1	TRBJ1-2	.	TGCGCCAGCAGCTTGCCTCTATCAGGAAGTGGCTACACCTTC	CASSLPLSGSGYTF
.	TRBV5-4	TRBJ1-2	.	TGTGCCAGCAGCTTGAACGGTCAGGATTTTGGCTACACCTTC	CASSLNGQDFGYTF
.	TRBV10-3	TRBJ1-6	TRBD1	TGTGCCATCAAACCAGGGGGCTGGGATTCACCCCTCCACTTT	CAIKPGGWDSPLHF
few	TRBV6-2/TRBV6-3	TRBJ2-1	TRBD2	TGTGCCAGCAGTTACATACCGGGACTAGCGGGAGGTTTGTACAATGAGCAGTTCTTC	CASSYIPGLAGGLYNEQFF
.	TRBV27	TRBJ1-2	.	TGTGCCAGCAGTGGGGGGGGTCTCTGGGGCTACACCTTC	CASSGGGLWGYTF
.	TRBV23-1	TRBJ2-1	.	TGCGCCAGCAGTCAATGGGCCAGGGGATCGTACAATGAGCAGTTCTTC	CASSQWARGSYNEQFF
.	TRBV18	TRBJ1-5	TRBD1	TGTGCCAGCTCACTTCTCTCCGGACAGGGCAGCAATCAGCCCCAGCATTTT	CASSLLSGQGSNQPQHF
.	TRBV6-5	TRBJ1-4	.	.	CASSYSILEKAKLFF
.	TRBV2	TRBJ2-7	.	TGTGCCAGCAGGGGGTGGAGGGACAGTATTCACTACGAGCAGTACTTC	CASRGWRDSIHYEQYF
.	TRBV5-1	TRBJ2-1	TRBD1	TGCGCCAGCAGTCCCGGGACAGGGCCTTACAATGAGCAGTTCTTC	CASSPGTGPYNEQFF
.	TRBV5-1	TRBJ1-3	.	TGCGCCAGCAGCCAAGACAGGTCTGGAAACACCATATATTTT	CASSQDRSGNTIYF